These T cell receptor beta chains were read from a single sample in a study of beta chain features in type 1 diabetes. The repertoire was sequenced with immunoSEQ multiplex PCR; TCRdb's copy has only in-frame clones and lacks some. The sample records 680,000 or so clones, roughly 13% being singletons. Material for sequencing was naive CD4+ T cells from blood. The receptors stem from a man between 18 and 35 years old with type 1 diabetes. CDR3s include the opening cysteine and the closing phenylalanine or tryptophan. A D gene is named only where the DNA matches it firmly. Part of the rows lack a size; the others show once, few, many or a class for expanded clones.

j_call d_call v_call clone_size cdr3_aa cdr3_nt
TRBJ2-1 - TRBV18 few CASSPLPDEQFF TGTGCCAGCTCACCCCTTCCTGATGAGCAGTTCTTC
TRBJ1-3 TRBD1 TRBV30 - CAWSVRWGQLLF TGTGCCTGGAGTGTACGATGGGGACAGCTGCTTTTT
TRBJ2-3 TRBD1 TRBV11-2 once CASSSGTGSTDTQYF TGTGCCAGCAGCTCCGGGACAGGCAGCACAGATACGCAGTATTTT
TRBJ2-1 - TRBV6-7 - CASSSIAGSPTTEQFF TGTGCCAGCAGTTCTATCGCGGGTTCTCCTACAACTGAGCAGTTCTTC
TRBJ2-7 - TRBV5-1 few CASSLTGLHEQYF TGCGCCAGCAGCTTGACAGGGCTACACGAGCAGTACTTC
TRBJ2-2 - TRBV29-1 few CSVLNSGNTGELFF TGCAGCGTTTTGAATAGTGGGAACACCGGGGAGCTGTTTTTT
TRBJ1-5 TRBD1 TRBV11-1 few CASSPGTGKGNQPQHF TGTGCCAGCAGCCCTGGGACAGGGAAAGGCAATCAGCCCCAGCATTTT
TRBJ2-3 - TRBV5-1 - CASSQEDPSTDTQYF TGCGCCAGCAGCCAAGAGGATCCTAGCACAGATACGCAGTATTTT
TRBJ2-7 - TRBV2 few CASSVGYEQYF TGTGCCAGCAGTGTAGGGTACGAGCAGTACTTC
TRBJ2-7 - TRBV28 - CASSSGNPYEQYF TGTGCCAGCAGTTCCGGGAACCCCTACGAGCAGTACTTC
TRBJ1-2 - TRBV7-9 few CASSLTQVDHGYTF TGTGCCAGCAGCTTAACTCAAGTTGACCATGGCTACACCTTC
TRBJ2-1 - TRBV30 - CAWSHSGDEQFF TGTGCCTGGAGCCACTCGGGCGATGAGCAGTTCTTC
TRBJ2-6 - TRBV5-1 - CASSRQTLSGANVLTF TGCGCCAGCAGTCGGCAGACTCTCTCTGGGGCCAACGTCCTGACTTTC
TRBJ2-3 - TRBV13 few CASSHPVGGTDTQYF TGTGCCAGCAGCCACCCGGTAGGGGGGACAGATACGCAGTATTTT
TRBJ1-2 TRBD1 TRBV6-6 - CASKAGTDNYGYTF TGTGCCAGCAAAGCCGGGACAGATAACTATGGCTACACCTTC
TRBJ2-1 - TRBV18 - CASSPPVRRSSYNEQFF TGTGCCAGCTCACCACCTGTGCGGAGGAGCTCCTACAATGAGCAGTTCTTC